These 17 T cell receptor beta chains came from one sample sequenced in a study of T cell responses to AZD1222 COVID-19 vaccine (dated by TCRdb to about 2021). Libraries were made using the immunoSEQ multiplex PCR assay. This immuneACCESS table, as held by TCRdb, lists in-frame sequences with V and J called but not all clones. Of the missing ones, under half trace to an unresolved V gene in checked studies; the others have no known cause. For this sample the table gives 150,000 to 200,000 clones, of which about 90% were detected only once. The top ten constitute 5% to 7% of the sample. What the time point label conveys for this sample: baseline before first vaccination. The sequences come from peripheral blood, collected on day 0 of AZD1222 vaccination. The receptors were sampled from an adult in good health.

This clone has just a few counts. The chain couples TRBV6-6 to TRBJ1-3, with D possibly TRBD1 on 5 matching bases. The CDR3 spans 17 residues. Germline assignment: CDR1 MNHNY and CDR2 SVGAGI (reference sequence). With 5 bases removed from V and 2 bases from J, the gap between germline ends came to 19 bases. The CDR3 nucleotides read TGTGCCAGCAGTCCCAATTGGGGCTCCGGGGCTGGAAACACCATATATTTT. It is translated as CASSPNWGSGAGNTIYF.

V usage is TRBV5-4 and J usage is TRBJ1-3; tentatively, D is TRBD1 (6 bases). Trimming removed 1 base from V and 0 bases from J, with 11 bases in between. Germline values: CDR1 SGHNT, CDR2 YYREEE (reference sequence). The CDR3 sequence is 16 residues long. The CDR3 region is CASSLPEDSSGNTIYF. In DNA, the CDR3 is TGTGCCAGCAGCTTGCCAGAGGACAGCTCTGGAAACACCATATATTTT.

A few counts support this clone. The chain combines TRBV28 with TRBJ1-6, with D tentatively TRBD1 (5 bases). CDR1 is MDHEN and CDR2 is SYDVKM in the germline V gene. This CDR3 spans 13 amino acids. V lost 6 bases and J 8 bases, leaving 11 bases between the germline ends. CDR3 bases: TGTGCCAGCAGAAGACAGCTCGATTCACCCCTCCACTTT. Translation gives CASRRQLDSPLHF.

J is TRBJ2-3 and V is TRBV30, with TRBD2 identical over 11 bases. Losses at the gene ends were 3 bases for V and 4 bases for J; bases not matched to a gene: 3. Germline loops: CDR1 GTSNPN, CDR2 SVGIG (reference sequence). This CDR3 region has 14 residues. CDR3 amino acids: CAWRLAGASDTQYF. The CDR3 region has the DNA TGTGCCTGGAGACTAGCGGGGGCGTCAGATACGCAGTATTTT.

The chain employs TRBV9 and TRBJ2-1; no firm D call. CDR1 is SGDLS and CDR2 is YYNGEE in the germline V gene. The CDR3 runs 13 residues. The V and J ends lost 3 bases and 5 bases respectively, with 9 bases between them. CDR3 sequence: CASSGRPNNEQFF. For the CDR3, the DNA is TGTGCCAGCAGCGGGCGGCCGAACAATGAGCAGTTCTTC.

V usage is TRBV5-1 and J usage is TRBJ1-2, with D perhaps matching TRBD1 (6 bases). CDR1 SGHRS and CDR2 YFSETQ come from the germline V gene. CDR3 length: 16 amino acids. V was shortened by 1 base and J by 2 bases, with 15 bases between the two germline ends. CDR3 DNA sequence: TGCGCCAGCAGCTTGACGACCGGTGGGGGCAACTATGGCTACACCTTC. Protein: CASSLTTGGGNYGYTF.

V is TRBV7-9 and J is TRBJ2-1; TRBD1 aligns across 9 bases. Germline-derived CDR1 and CDR2 are SEHNR and FQNEAQ (reference sequence). This CDR3 has 14 amino acids. Losses at the gene ends were 3 bases for V and 7 bases for J; bases not matched to a gene: 4. CDR3 amino acids: CASSLRQGVNEQFF. DNA for the CDR3: TGTGCCAGCAGCTTGCGACAGGGGGTAAATGAGCAGTTCTTC.

The chain recombines TRBV30 with TRBJ2-2; no clear D gene. Per the germline V gene, CDR1 is GTSNPN and CDR2 is SVGIG (reference sequence). The CDR3 is 17 amino acids. V was shortened by 2 bases and J by 3 bases, with 19 bases between the two germline ends. As DNA, the CDR3 is TGTGCCTGGAGTCCCACCTTTGGTGTTAGGTACACCGGGGAGCTGTTTTTT. Protein sequence: CAWSPTFGVRYTGELFF. The full variable domain, its missing parts supplied by reference TRBV30 and TRBJ2-2, is SQTIHQWPATLVQPVGSPLSLECTVEGTSNPNLYWYRQAAGRGLQLLFYSVGIGQISSEVPQNLSASRPQDRQFILSSKKLLLSDSGFYLCAWSPTFGVRYTGELFFGEGSRLTVL.

CDR3 nucleotides: TGTGCCAGCAGCCAAGATGCCAGGACTAATGAAAAACTGTTTTTT. This gives the protein CASSQDARTNEKLFF. The chain employs TRBV3-1 (or the pseudogene TRBV3-2) and TRBJ1-4, with D hard to call. V was shortened by 0 bases and J by 2 bases, with 7 bases between the two germline ends. This CDR3 comprises 15 residues. From germline, CDR1 is LGHDT and CDR2 YNNKEL (reference sequence).

The chain employs TRBV19 and TRBJ2-2; the D is unclear. CDR1 and CDR2 (germline): LNHDA, SQIVND (reference sequence). Trimming removed 4 bases at V and 3 bases at J, with 15 bases between. This CDR3 comprises 16 residues. The CDR3 DNA sequence: TGTGCCAGTAGTACGGCGAGATTTTGGGACACCGGGGAGCTGTTTTTT. Its protein product is CASSTARFWDTGELFF.

The V call is TRBV10-3, the J call TRBJ1-2; 9 bases are shared with TRBD1. Germline assignment: CDR1 ENHRY and CDR2 SYGVKD. The CDR3 has 14 amino acids. Unmatched junction bases numbered 9, after V lost 7 bases and J lost 6 bases. The CDR3 loop reads CAITPGTGRHGYTF. CDR3 bases: TGTGCCATCACCCCGGGGACAGGGCGGCATGGCTACACCTTC.

The chain recombines TRBV5-4 with TRBJ2-7; 10 bases map to TRBD2. Germline loops: CDR1 SGHNT, CDR2 YYREEE (reference sequence). This CDR3 contains 17 residues. The junction had 9 bases not matched to a gene; V was cut back by 0 bases and J by 3 bases. This CDR3 reads CASSLGLAGVAYYEQYF. CDR3 DNA sequence: TGTGCCAGCAGCTTGGGTCTAGCGGGAGTAGCGTACTACGAGCAGTACTTC.

The rearrangement links TRBV10-3 to TRBJ1-2; D remains unclear. CDR3 length: 12 amino acids. Germline V CDR1 and CDR2: ENHRY, SYGVKD. V was pared by 4 bases and J by 6 bases, with 9 bases between. CDR3 sequence (DNA): TGTGCCATCAGTGCGGGGAATGATGGCTACACCTTC. Translated: CAISAGNDGYTF.

The CDR3 DNA sequence: TGTGCCAGCGTAAAAGGGCAGCAACTCACTGAAGCTTTCTTT. Translated: CASVKGQQLTEAFF. The chain has TRBV2 and TRBJ1-1; D is unresolved. V dropped 8 bases and J dropped 4 bases, with 17 bases sitting between them. This CDR3 is built from 14 residues. Germline lookup yields CDR1 SNHLY and CDR2 FYNNEI.

Only one count was recorded for this clone. The chain recombines TRBV7-3 with TRBJ2-1; the match to TRBD2 covers 13 bases. The CDR3 contains 15 residues. Trimming removed 3 bases from V and 9 bases from J; junction bases left unmatched: 5. Germline CDR1 reads SGHTA; CDR2 reads FQGTGA. The CDR3 DNA follows: TGTGCCAGCAGCTTCGGACTAGCGGGAGCGGGTGAGCAGTTCTTC. Translated, it gives CASSFGLAGAGEQFF.

The CDR3 sequence: CASITGGRTGELFF. The CDR3 bases are TGTGCCAGCATAACAGGGGGCAGAACCGGGGAGCTGTTTTTT. The chain has TRBV28 and TRBJ2-2; TRBD1 aligns across 9 bases. The CDR3 is 14 amino acids. In germline, CDR1 is MDHEN, CDR2 SYDVKM. Unmatched junction bases numbered 5, after V lost 7 bases and J lost 5 bases.

CDR3 sequence: CASSENQGSQPQHF. DNA for the CDR3: TGTGCCAGCAGCGAGAATCAGGGCTCTCAGCCCCAGCATTTT. The rearrangement joins TRBV9 to TRBJ1-5; D possibly corresponds to TRBD1 (5 bases). The V end was cut by 3 bases, the J end by 6 bases, with 13 bases between. Germline lookup yields CDR1 SGDLS and CDR2 YYNGEE. The CDR3 is 14 residues long.